The 28 T cell receptor beta chains below come from one sample, sequenced in a study of T cell responses to AZD1222 COVID-19 vaccine. Method: immunoSEQ multiplex PCR; TCRdb's copy keeps in-frame clones and lacks some. The sample contains some 95,000 clones, roughly nine tenths of which appear only once. The sequencing here drew on peripheral blood, taken on day 0 of AZD1222 vaccination. The receptors here all came from an adult in good health.

The sample holds one count of this clone. V usage is TRBV5-4 and J usage is TRBJ2-7, with TRBD1 identical over 8 bases. The germline V gene has CDR1 SGHNT and CDR2 YYREEE (reference sequence). This CDR3 contains 14 residues. V lost 6 bases, J lost 4 bases, and 9 bases stayed unmatched. This CDR3 is CASTIDRGSYEQYF. The CDR3, as DNA: TGTGCCAGCACCATCGACAGGGGCAGTTACGAGCAGTACTTC.

The chain uses TRBV6-5 and TRBJ1-2, with D possibly matching TRBD1 (6 bases). V dropped 6 bases and J dropped 0 bases, with 11 bases sitting between them. The CDR3 contains 14 residues. Germline V gives CDR1 MNHEY, CDR2 SVGAGI. The CDR3 DNA follows: TGTGCCAGCAGACGGACAGCCTCTAACTATGGCTACACCTTC. This gives the protein CASRRTASNYGYTF.

This rearrangement joins TRBV27 to TRBJ1-5; D is unclear. Trimming pared 3 bases from V and 2 bases from J, leaving 14 bases between. This CDR3 is 16 amino acids long. CDR1 is MNHEY and CDR2 is SMNVEV in the germline V gene (reference sequence). The CDR3 DNA sequence: TGTGCCAGCAGTTTTGGGGTCGCGGGCGGCAATCAGCCCCAGCATTTT. This codes for CASSFGVAGGNQPQHF.

V gene TRBV28 combines with J gene TRBJ2-3; TRBD2 matches at 9 bases. CDR3 length: 19 residues. Germline trimming cut 3 bases from V and 3 bases from J; bases unmatched to any gene: 16. Germline CDR1 is MDHEN and CDR2 is SYDVKM. CDR3 region: CASSFDISGGLRGTDTQYF. The CDR3 nucleotides read TGTGCCAGCAGTTTCGATATTAGCGGGGGCCTCCGGGGGACAGATACGCAGTATTTT.

A single count supports this clone. The CDR3 bases are TGTGCCAGCACCACAGGGGGCTTAAGGGACACTGAAGCTTTCTTT. Its translation is CASTTGGLRDTEAFF. The J gene is TRBJ1-1, the V gene TRBV5-5; 9 bases are a match to TRBD1. V shed 6 bases, J shed 3 bases, and the junction held 9 bases outside the gene matches. CDR3 size: 15 residues. In germline, CDR1 is SGHKS, CDR2 YYEKEE (reference sequence).

A single count supports this clone. This CDR3 is CASSPTGGLINEQFF. The CDR3 nucleotides are TGTGCCAGCAGCCCAACGGGGGGGCTAATCAATGAGCAGTTCTTC. The V gene is TRBV4-2, the J gene TRBJ2-1, with TRBD2 matching 8 bases. Germline CDR1 reads LGHNA; CDR2 reads YNFKEQ. The CDR3 covers 15 residues. Trimming cost V 4 bases and J 6 bases; bases outside gene matches: 8.

The chain joins TRBV11-1 to TRBJ1-2; D possibly corresponds to TRBD1 (5 bases). Germline V gives CDR1 SGHAT, CDR2 FQDESV (reference sequence). V gave up 1 base and J gave up 2 bases, with 8 bases separating them. The CDR3 is made up of 14 amino acids. The CDR3 loop reads CASSLGQGNYGYTF. The CDR3 DNA reads as TGTGCCAGCAGCTTAGGCCAGGGCAACTATGGCTACACCTTC. Full variable domain (rest looked up from reference TRBV11-1 and TRBJ1-2): EAEVAQSPRYKITEKSQAVAFWCDPISGHATLYWYRQILGQGPELLVQFQDESVVDDSQLPKDRFSAERLKGVDSTLKIQPAELGDSAMYLCASSLGQGNYGYTFGSGTRLTVV.

In its sample, this clone was seen once. The J gene is TRBJ1-2, the V gene TRBV11-2; no clear D. Germline V gene sequence: CDR1 SGHAT, CDR2 FQNNGV. V lost 0 bases to trimming and J lost 1 base, with 3 bases between them. This CDR3 is 13 amino acids long. This CDR3 is CASSLDHNYGYTF. The DNA for the CDR3 is TGTGCCAGCAGCTTAGACCATAACTATGGCTACACCTTC.

The chain is built from TRBV28 and TRBJ1-5; D might be TRBD1 (5 bases). Trimming cost V 5 bases and J 0 bases, with 17 bases left between them. The CDR3 consists of 17 residues. The V gene's germline CDR1 is MDHEN and CDR2 SYDVKM. The CDR3, as DNA: TGTGCCAGCAGTAGCGCCGACAGCTCGTATAGCAATCAGCCCCAGCATTTT. Translated: CASSSADSSYSNQPQHF.

V is TRBV4-1 and J is TRBJ1-1; D is unclear. Germline CDR1 is MGHRA and CDR2 is YSYEKL. V dropped 1 base and J dropped 4 bases, with 10 bases sitting between them. The CDR3 consists of 14 residues. The CDR3 DNA follows: TGCGCCAGCAGCCAAGGATCGGCATTCACTGAAGCTTTCTTT. It codes for CASSQGSAFTEAFF.

This clone was picked up a small number of times. The chain combines TRBV14 with TRBJ1-2; D may be TRBD1 (5 bases). Trimming left V 2 bases short and J 8 bases short, with 12 bases between. Germline CDR1 SGHDN, CDR2 FVKESK. This CDR3 has 13 residues. The CDR3 region has the DNA TGTGCCAGCAGCCAAATAATGGGGGGAGGCTACACCTTC. Amino acids: CASSQIMGGGYTF.

The chain joins TRBV6-5 to TRBJ2-3; 7 nucleotides agree with TRBD2. The CDR3 has 14 amino acids. Germline values: CDR1 MNHEY, CDR2 SVGAGI. Losses at the gene ends were 8 bases for V and 2 bases for J; bases not matched to a gene: 7. CDR3 sequence (DNA): TGTGCCAGCGGCTCTAGCGGAACCACAGATACGCAGTATTTT. Translation: CASGSSGTTDTQYF.

V gene TRBV5-4 combines with J gene TRBJ2-5; 8 bases are shared with TRBD2. The V gene end was trimmed by 0 bases and the J gene end by 5 bases; junction bases not matched to a gene: 6. This CDR3 contains 15 residues. Germline CDR1 is SGHNT and CDR2 is YYREEE (reference sequence). The CDR3 DNA reads TGTGCCAGCAGCTTGGGGAGCGGGGGCTGGGAGACCCAGTACTTC. Its protein is CASSLGSGGWETQYF.

The CDR3 region is CASSIAGTGNYGYTF. The CDR3 DNA reads TGTGCCAGTAGTATCGCCGGGACAGGGAACTATGGCTACACCTTC. The chain carries TRBV19 and TRBJ1-2, with 9 bases lining up with TRBD1. The CDR3 has 15 amino acids. Trimming at V came to 3 bases and at J to 2 bases, leaving 4 bases not matched to a gene. Germline CDR1 and CDR2: LNHDA and SQIVND (reference sequence).

The rearrangement uses TRBV5-1 and TRBJ1-6, with 10 bases identical to TRBD1. This CDR3 is built from 16 residues. J was trimmed by 0 bases and V by 7 bases; bases with no gene match: 4. The germline CDR1 and CDR2 sequences are SGHRS and YFSETQ. CDR3 region: CASRQGASSYNSPLHF. Here the CDR3 DNA reads TGCGCCAGCCGACAGGGGGCAAGCTCCTATAATTCACCCCTCCACTTT.

The chain combines TRBV6-4 with TRBJ2-2; TRBD2 matches at 13 bases. The CDR3 is 15 amino acids. The junction had 0 bases not matched to a gene; V was cut back by 2 bases and J by 6 bases. CDR1 MRHNA and CDR2 SNTAGT come from the germline V gene. The CDR3 loop is CASSDGTSGAGELFF. The CDR3 region has the DNA TGTGCCAGCAGTGACGGGACTAGCGGGGCCGGGGAGCTGTTTTTT.

The sample holds one count of this clone. Here the CDR3 DNA reads TGTGCCAGCAGCTTAACAAACTATGGCTACACCTTC. It is translated as CASSLTNYGYTF. V gene TRBV7-8 combines with J gene TRBJ1-2; D gene uncertain. This CDR3 has 12 residues. V was clipped by 2 bases and J by 2 bases, with 3 bases between them. The germline CDR1 and CDR2 sequences are SGHVS and FQNEAQ.

The chain carries TRBV30 and TRBJ1-1, with D possibly being TRBD1 (5 bases). Trimming cost V 8 bases and J 3 bases, with 16 bases left between them. The length of the CDR3 is 13 residues. CDR1 and CDR2 from the germline V gene are GTSNPN and SVGIG (reference sequence). The CDR3: CALLQRGDTEAFF. In nucleotides, the CDR3 is TGTGCCCTACTACAACGGGGCGACACTGAAGCTTTCTTT.

The genes are TRBV10-2 and TRBJ2-3; D might be TRBD1 (6 bases). Between the trimmed V and J ends, which lost 7 bases and 5 bases, there was a span of 10 bases. The germline gives CDR1 WSHSY, CDR2 SAAADI. The CDR3 is 12 residues long. The DNA of the CDR3 is TGCGCCAGCAAACGAGGGGGAGATACGCAGTATTTT. The encoded protein is CASKRGGDTQYF.

V usage is TRBV15 and J usage is TRBJ2-7, with D tentatively TRBD1 (7 bases). Trimming pared 0 bases from V and 6 bases from J, leaving 18 bases between. The CDR3 contains 16 residues. Germline values: CDR1 LNHNV, CDR2 YYDKDF (reference sequence). The CDR3 coding sequence is TGTGCCACCAGCAGAGATCGGCGCAGGGGGGACTCCGAGCAGTACTTC. It yields the protein CATSRDRRRGDSEQYF.

This chain links TRBV6-1 with TRBJ1-2; D gene uncertain. This CDR3 is built from 13 residues. V gave up 2 bases and J gave up 8 bases, with 12 bases separating them. Germline-derived CDR1 and CDR2 are MNHNS and SASEGT. The CDR3 region is CASSELQEEGYTF. CDR3 bases: TGTGCCAGCAGTGAATTGCAGGAAGAGGGCTACACCTTC.

The chain employs TRBV10-2 and TRBJ1-1; D ambiguous. This CDR3 has 13 amino acids. The germline CDR1 and CDR2 sequences are WSHSY and SAAADI. Trimming took off 3 bases at V and 0 bases at J, with 5 bases between the two ends. CDR3 DNA sequence: TGCGCCAGCAGTGATGGAGTGAACACTGAAGCTTTCTTT. Protein product: CASSDGVNTEAFF.

The chain carries TRBV4-3 and TRBJ1-2, with D uncertain. Trimming stripped 4 bases from V and 4 bases from J, with 16 bases between. This CDR3 has 15 residues. Germline values: CDR1 LGHNA, CDR2 YSLEER. The CDR3 nucleotides are TGCGCCAGCAGCCCTTCGGAAGGGCGGAGCTATGGCTACACCTTC. Its protein is CASSPSEGRSYGYTF.

The V and J genes are TRBV9 and TRBJ2-3; TRBD2 matches 14 bases. Germline CDR1 is SGDLS and CDR2 is YYNGEE. This CDR3 is built from 21 residues. The V and J ends lost 1 base and 1 base, in that order; junction bases with no gene match: 14. Here the CDR3 DNA reads TGTGCCAGCAGCGTAACTCTAGGGACTAGCGGGGGCCCGCTGGGCACAGATACGCAGTATTTT. Translating gives CASSVTLGTSGGPLGTDTQYF.

The CDR3 bases are TGTGCCAGCAGTCCAAGACAGGGGGTCGGGTTCTTC. Amino acids: CASSPRQGVGFF. The V gene is TRBV6-2 or TRBV6-3, the J gene TRBJ2-1, with 9 bases fitting TRBD1. This CDR3 region has 12 residues. The germline V gene has CDR1 MNHEY and CDR2 SVGEGT. With 5 bases clipped from V and 15 bases from J, the junction kept 8 bases outside the gene matches.

This clone was seen only a few times. The chain recombines TRBV19 with TRBJ1-2; D perhaps matches TRBD1 (5 bases). The CDR3 sequence is 11 residues long. The germline V gene has CDR1 LNHDA and CDR2 SQIVND (reference sequence). V shed 8 bases and J shed 8 bases, with 12 bases lying between them. The CDR3 region is CASYGARGYTF. Here the CDR3 DNA reads TGTGCCAGTTATGGGGCGAGAGGCTACACCTTC.

J is TRBJ1-1 and V is TRBV19; no clear D. The germline gives CDR1 LNHDA, CDR2 SQIVND (reference sequence). Trimming removed 5 bases at V and 4 bases at J, with 11 bases between. The CDR3 consists of 13 residues. The CDR3 bases are TGTGCCAGTAGTTCCCTCCTAAGCACTGAAGCTTTCTTT. Translating gives CASSSLLSTEAFF.

This clone was counted between two and nine times. In nucleotides, the CDR3 is TGTGCCAGCTCCCCTCCCGGCAGGGCGGTCGGCAATCAGCCCCAGCATTTT. As protein: CASSPPGRAVGNQPQHF. The gene calls are TRBV18 and TRBJ1-5, with D possibly being TRBD1 (5 bases). This CDR3 comprises 17 residues. The V end lost 6 bases, the J end lost 2 bases, and 20 bases lay between the germline ends. Per the germline V gene, CDR1 is KGHSH and CDR2 is LQKENI.